This paragraph reports one T cell receptor (beta chain). Other DNA sequences from this sample encode an identical CDR3 as well. The authors' processing: Reference gene primer amplification in the assay estimated nucleated cell counts. Here immunoSEQ multiplex PCR was the method, and the copy in TCRdb shows in-frame clones only, minus some. That table furnishes V, J and clone size, whereas the DNA furnished D and trimming. This sample has approximately 220,000 clones, with about nine tenths found just once. These data originate in a study of blood T cell repertoires in COVID-19. Across the whole study: Samples taken during acute and convalescent COVID-19 were collected in the United States, Italy and Spain. The analysed material was cDNA or gDNA that came from T cells, B-cell-depleted T cells, or PBMCs.

Sequencing was performed on peripheral blood. The clonotype was recovered from a man aged 40-55 years with acute or convalescent COVID-19.

CDR3 DNA sequence: TGTGCCTGGAGTGTAACAGGCTACGAGCAGTACTTC. Translation: CAWSVTGYEQYF. V gene TRBV30 combines with J gene TRBJ2-7; a possible D gene is TRBD1 (5 bases). The ends were cut back, 0 bases at V and 3 bases at J, with 6 bases in the middle. Germline V gives CDR1 GTSNPN, CDR2 SVGIG (reference sequence). The CDR3 consists of 12 residues.